The rows below give T cell receptor beta chains drawn from one sample of a study of T cell repertoires in cytomegalovirus infection. For these TCRs, the target antigens are not known. Each CDR3 protein gets one entry after TCRdb re-called the reads with MiXCR. The repertoire consists of about 770,000 distinct CDR3 sequences, with 29% occurring once and the leading ten covering about an eighth. The sample consisted of cultured CD8+ T cells from PBMCs, taken from culture after CMV antigen stimulation. These receptors were taken from a human donor in good health (CMV status not recorded). Some clones in this sample may be carry-over from other donors' samples. The CDR3 runs from the conserved cysteine through the conserved F or W. A D gene is named only where the DNA matches it firmly. A clone size is listed for some rows: how often the clone was seen (once, few, many), or a class if it is expanded.

V	J	D	size	DNA	CDR3
TRBV14	TRBJ2-1	TRBD2	many	TGTGCCAGCAGCCAAGGGACTAGCGGGGGGTACAATGAGCAGTTCTTC	CASSQGTSGGYNEQFF
TRBV20-1	TRBJ2-2	-	few	TGCAGTGCTCCGCCCCGGGACGGTCCTTACACCGGGGAGCTGTTTTTT	CSAPPRDGPYTGELFF
TRBV27	TRBJ2-1	-	-	TGTGCCAGCAGTTTATTGGGGGCCCGTCTCAATGAGCAGTTCTTC	CASSLLGARLNEQFF
TRBV18	TRBJ1-2	-	many	TGTGCCAGCTCACCGGCCTACGGCTTTCGTCCTGGCTACACCTTC	CASSPAYGFRPGYTF
TRBV7-8	TRBJ1-1	TRBD1	many	TGTGCCAGCAGGCGTATCCTAGGGGGCGCGAAGGACACTGAAGCTTTCTTT	CASRRILGGAKDTEAFF
TRBV28	TRBJ1-1	TRBD1	few	TGTGCCAGCAGCCTGACAGGGAGGGCCACTGAAGCTTTCTTT	CASSLTGRATEAFF
TRBV11-3	TRBJ1-6	-	-	TGTGCCAGCAGCACGGACAGTAGCTCCTATAATTCACCCCTCCACTTT	CASSTDSSSYNSPLHF
TRBV7-6	TRBJ1-1	TRBD1	many	TGTGCCAGCACCCCACGGACAGGGGGCCCCCGAGCTTTCTTT	CASTPRTGGPRAFF
TRBV6-1	TRBJ1-6	-	few	TGTGCCAGCAGTGAGGTAGCAGGAGAAAATTCACCCCTCCACTTT	CASSEVAGENSPLHF
TRBV7-2	TRBJ1-2	TRBD1	many	TGTGCCAGCAGCTTAGCCTCCAGGGGGGATGGCTACACCTTC	CASSLASRGDGYTF
TRBV20-1	TRBJ2-3	TRBD2	-	TGCAGTGCTAACTCCCAAGTAGCGGGAAGCACAGATACGCAGTATTTT	CSANSQVAGSTDTQYF
TRBV9	TRBJ2-6	-	-	TGTGCCAGCAGCGTTCGGGGCCCCTACTCTGGGGCCAACGTCCTGACTTTC	CASSVRGPYSGANVLTF
TRBV6-5	TRBJ2-7	TRBD1	-	TGTGCCAGCAGTTACTTGGCCCGGGACAGATATTCCTACGAGCAGTACTTC	CASSYLARDRYSYEQYF
TRBV4-1	TRBJ1-1	-	many	TGCGCCAGCAGCCAAGAAGACAGGATGAACACTGAAGCTTTCTTT	CASSQEDRMNTEAFF
TRBV20-1	TRBJ2-2	TRBD2	-	TGCAGTGCTAGGGTGACTAGCGGGGGACTCACCGGGGAGCTGTTTTTT	CSARVTSGGLTGELFF
TRBV9	TRBJ2-1	-	-	TGTGCCAGCAGCGTATCCGACGGGGTATACAATGAGCAGTTCTTC	CASSVSDGVYNEQFF
TRBV24-1	TRBJ2-5	-	-	TGTGCCACGCAAGACAGTTTACAAGAGACCCAGTACTTC	CATQDSLQETQYF
TRBV20-1	TRBJ2-3	TRBD2	-	TGCAGTGCTTTGTGGACTAGCAGCACAGATACGCAGTATTTT	CSALWTSSTDTQYF
TRBV12-3/TRBV12-4	TRBJ2-3	TRBD1	few	TGTGCCAGCAGCTCTGACAGGGCGGGCACAGATACGCAGTATTTT	CASSSDRAGTDTQYF
TRBV7-6	TRBJ2-1	TRBD2	-	TGTGCCAGCAGCTCTCGGCGGGGGAGCTCCTACAATGAGCAGTTCTTC	CASSSRRGSSYNEQFF
TRBV12-3/TRBV12-4	TRBJ2-7	TRBD2	few	TGTGCCAGCAGACTATCCAGCGGGGGGAGATACGAGCAGTACTTC	CASRLSSGGRYEQYF
TRBV6-5	TRBJ1-5	-	few	TGTGCCAGCAGGAAAGGGAGCGCAGGTCAGCCCCAGCATTTT	CASRKGSAGQPQHF
TRBV20-1	TRBJ1-5	-	few	TGCAGCGCCCAAATACTACAGGGTACCAATCAGCCCCAGCATTTT	CSAQILQGTNQPQHF
TRBV10-3	TRBJ2-2	-	-	TGTGCCATCAGGACAGAACACACCGGGGAGCTGTTTTTT	CAIRTEHTGELFF
TRBV4-2	TRBJ1-5	TRBD1	few	TGTGCCAGCAGTTCCCGGGACAGGGGGCAATATAGCAATCAGCCCCAGCATTTT	CASSSRDRGQYSNQPQHF
TRBV7-6	TRBJ1-1	-	-	TGTGCCAGCAGCCCGGGCCGGGGGAACACTGAAGCTTTCTTT	CASSPGRGNTEAFF
TRBV7-8	TRBJ1-2	-	-	TGTGCCAGCAGCTTAGAACAGGGTGGCTCCTATGGCTACACCTTC	CASSLEQGGSYGYTF
TRBV7-9	TRBJ2-5	-	few	TGTGCCAGCACCACTGGGGAGTATAGAGAGACCCAGTACTTC	CASTTGEYRETQYF
TRBV7-6	TRBJ2-3	TRBD1	few	TGTGCCAGCAGCGGGGACAGGGGGGAAGATACGCAGTATTTT	CASSGDRGEDTQYF
TRBV28	TRBJ2-2	TRBD2	few	TGTGCCAGCAGTTCACGTATAGCGGGGGGGCGGAACACCGGGGAGCTGTTTTTT	CASSSRIAGGRNTGELFF
TRBV12-3/TRBV12-4	TRBJ1-3	TRBD1	few	TGTGCCAGCAGTCCCGTGACAGGGGGTTTTGGAAACACCATATATTTT	CASSPVTGGFGNTIYF
TRBV6-1	TRBJ1-1	-	-	TGTGCCAGCAGTGAAGCGCGGTATGGCAGGGTGACTGAAGCTTTCTTT	CASSEARYGRVTEAFF
TRBV29-1	TRBJ2-7	TRBD1	few	TGCAGCGTTGGGGAAGGGGGCCAAGCGTTCTACGAGCAGTACTTC	CSVGEGGQAFYEQYF
TRBV6-5	TRBJ2-2	-	few	TGTGCCAGCAGTTATCTGGGGCCCGGGGAGCTGTTTTTT	CASSYLGPGELFF
TRBV6-1	TRBJ2-5	TRBD1	-	TGTGCCAGCAGTTACCTTGGGACAGGGGGAGAGACCCAGTACTTC	CASSYLGTGGETQYF
TRBV29-1	TRBJ2-7	-	once	TGCAGCGTTGGCCGGGAAGGGTCCTACGAGCAGTACTTC	CSVGREGSYEQYF
TRBV7-8	TRBJ2-1	TRBD1	-	TGTGCCAGCAGCCCAGGAGGGGTGGGACAGGGAAGTCGTCGGGAGCAGTTCTTC	CASSPGGVGQGSRREQFF